These 22 T cell receptor beta chains were all obtained from the same sample, sequenced in a study of T cells in Graves' hyperthyroidism and ophthalmopathy. Amplified regions were TCR beta CDR3 sequences from RNA transcripts. HTBI primers were the set used in a first-round RT-PCR of the TCR CDR3. Each CDR3 protein gets one entry after TCRdb re-called the multiplex PCR reads with MiXCR. The sample has 550,000 to 650,000 distinct CDR3 sequences; around 14% are singletons. Sequencing input: blood. The receptors here all came from a young woman with Graves' hyperthyroidism that later progressed to Graves' ophthalmopathy.

The table lists this clonotype with many counts. The chain employs TRBV11-2 and TRBJ2-3; TRBD1 matches 7 bases. CDR1 and CDR2 from the germline V gene are SGHAT and FQNNGV. V gave up 1 base and J gave up 5 bases; unmatched junction bases: 6. CDR3 length: 15 residues. The DNA of the CDR3 is TGTGCCAGCAGCTTAGTCAGGGGGAGTAGAGATACGCAGTATTTT. The encoded protein is CASSLVRGSRDTQYF. Together with reference TRBV11-2 and TRBJ2-3, the CDR3 gives the full variable domain: EAGVAQSPRYKIIEKRQSVAFWCNPISGHATLYWYQQILGQGPKLLIQFQNNGVVDDSQLPKDRFSAERLKGVDSTLKIQPAKLEDSAVYLCASSLVRGSRDTQYFGPGTRLTVL.

This clonotype was counted ten times or more. The chain recombines TRBV27 with TRBJ2-7; perhaps TRBD2 as D (6 bases). From germline, CDR1 is MNHEY and CDR2 SMNVEV (reference sequence). V dropped 3 bases and J dropped 6 bases, with 15 bases sitting between them. The CDR3 consists of 14 residues. In nucleotides, the CDR3 is TGTGCCAGCAGTTTTCTCGGGGGAGGTGGCGAGCAGTACTTC. Translating gives CASSFLGGGGEQYF.

This chain joins TRBV27 and TRBJ1-2; no firm D call. The CDR3 consists of 13 residues. The germline CDR1 and CDR2 sequences are MNHEY and SMNVEV (reference sequence). Deletions cut 4 bases from V and 8 bases from J, with 14 bases between. The CDR3: CASSSRTAGGYTF. DNA for the CDR3: TGTGCCAGCAGTTCTCGGACGGCGGGCGGCTACACCTTC.

This clonotype was counted many times. V is TRBV28 and J is TRBJ2-1, with a weak D call TRBD1 (6 bases). CDR1 is MDHEN and CDR2 is SYDVKM in the germline V gene. V gave up 5 bases and J gave up 3 bases, with 14 bases separating them. The length of the CDR3 is 15 residues. CDR3 DNA: TGTGCCAGCAGTCCCACAGGGAAAATCTACAATGAGCAGTTCTTC. Translated, it gives CASSPTGKIYNEQFF.

This clonotype showed up many times. The chain combines TRBV11-3 with TRBJ2-1; 9 bases fit TRBD1. CDR1 is SGHNT and CDR2 is YENEEA in the germline V gene. The J segment lost 4 bases and the V segment lost 5 bases, leaving 18 bases of the junction unmatched. This CDR3 region has 19 residues. CDR3 loop: CASSPSPGTGLGGYNEQFF. The CDR3 DNA sequence: TGTGCCAGCAGCCCGTCTCCCGGGACAGGGCTCGGGGGATACAATGAGCAGTTCTTC.

This clonotype was counted between two and nine times. This chain uses TRBV11-2 with TRBJ2-4; TRBD1 might be the D (6 bases). Germline V CDR1 and CDR2: SGHAT, FQNNGV. The CDR3 loop spans 19 amino acids. The V gene lost 5 bases and the J gene lost 0 bases, with 23 bases spanning the gap. The CDR3, as DNA: TGTGCCAGCAGCGGGGGCGCAGGGATCCCCACCAGAGCCAAAAACATTCAGTACTTC. This sequence encodes CASSGGAGIPTRAKNIQYF.

With regard to this clonotype: Just one base apart from a much larger clone, this may be a read error. This rearrangement joins TRBV30 to TRBJ2-5; D remains ambiguous. This CDR3 is 15 amino acids long. Germline CDR1 reads GTSNPN; CDR2 reads SVGIG (reference sequence). The CDR3 loop reads CAWSASTASQETRYF. Here the CDR3 DNA reads TGTGCCTGGAGTGCTTCGACGGCGTCCCAAGAGACCCGGTACTTC.

This clonotype showed up many times. The chain couples TRBV7-9 to TRBJ2-7; D is perhaps TRBD1 (5 bases). The CDR3 runs 14 residues. Germline-derived CDR1 and CDR2 are SEHNR and FQNEAQ (reference sequence). V shed 4 bases and J shed 1 base, with 11 bases lying between them. The CDR3 DNA sequence: TGTGCCAGCAGCTCGGCTGGGGCATCCTACGAGCAGTACTTC. It translates to CASSSAGASYEQYF.

This clonotype was counted many times. The V gene is TRBV27, the J gene TRBJ2-5; the D gene is possibly TRBD2 (5 bases). This CDR3 contains 14 residues. The V end lost 1 base, the J end lost 4 bases, and 10 bases lay between the germline ends. Per the germline V gene, CDR1 is MNHEY and CDR2 is SMNVEV (reference sequence). CDR3 region: CASSLFSVGETQYF. CDR3 DNA sequence: TGTGCCAGCAGTTTATTTAGCGTCGGAGAGACCCAGTACTTC.

Ten or more counts support this clonotype. The CDR3 DNA is TGTGCCAGCAGTTTATCCCCAAATGGTGCTAGTCAGGACATTCAGTACTTC. It encodes CASSLSPNGASQDIQYF. V usage is TRBV28 and J usage is TRBJ2-4; D is unclear. The CDR3 covers 17 residues. V was clipped by 1 base and J by 8 bases, with 21 bases between them. Germline assignment: CDR1 MDHEN and CDR2 SYDVKM.

This clonotype was observed a few times. The chain combines TRBV14 with TRBJ1-2; the match to TRBD1 covers 8 bases. Germline CDR1 SGHDN, CDR2 FVKESK. The J segment lost 2 bases and the V segment lost 6 bases, leaving 5 bases of the junction unmatched. This CDR3 is 14 amino acids long. The CDR3 DNA reads TGTGCCAGCAGACCGCAGGGGGCGAACTATGGCTACACCTTC. Translated: CASRPQGANYGYTF.

This clonotype showed up just a few times. This chain connects TRBV9 to TRBJ2-1; 8 positions agree with TRBD2. The CDR3 extends over 15 amino acids. Looked up from germline, CDR1 is SGDLS and CDR2 is YYNGEE. Trimming removed 0 bases from V and 5 bases from J; junction bases left unmatched: 4. The CDR3, as DNA: TGTGCCAGCAGCGTAGCGACGGGAGGGGACAATGAGCAGTTCTTC. Its translation is CASSVATGGDNEQFF.

This clonotype was seen ten or more times. The chain carries TRBV7-9 and TRBJ2-5, with D hard to call. CDR1 and CDR2 (germline): SEHNR, FQNEAQ (reference sequence). The CDR3 has 13 amino acids. V lost 2 bases and J 5 bases, leaving 9 bases between the germline ends. The CDR3 sequence is CASSLPSRETQYF. The CDR3 DNA is TGTGCCAGCAGCTTACCCTCCCGGGAGACCCAGTACTTC.

The genes are TRBV2 and TRBJ1-1, with 7 positions matching TRBD1. The CDR3 extends over 14 amino acids. Germline assignment: CDR1 SNHLY and CDR2 FYNNEI. The junction had 11 bases not matched to a gene; V was cut back by 8 bases and J by 5 bases. The CDR3 is CASGVDTGDTEAFF. In nucleotides, the CDR3 is TGTGCCAGCGGAGTAGACACAGGGGATACTGAAGCTTTCTTT. The whole variable domain, filled in from reference TRBV2 and TRBJ1-1, reads EPEVTQTPSHQVTQMGQEVILRCVPISNHLYFYWYRQILGQKVEFLVSFYNNEISEKSEIFDDQFSVERPDGSNFTLKIRSTKLEDSAMYFCASGVDTGDTEAFFGQGTRLTVV.

The rearrangement links TRBV12-3 or TRBV12-4 to TRBJ2-4, with 8 bases that match TRBD1. The V segment lost 6 bases and the J segment 12 bases; nucleotides outside the gene matches: 16. CDR3 length: 15 amino acids. CDR3 nucleotide sequence: TGTGCCAGCAGCCCACTCACCGACAGGGGAGGTGGTCAGTACTTC. It is translated as CASSPLTDRGGGQYF.

This clonotype was found many times. The V call is TRBV19, the J call TRBJ1-1, with 9 bases lining up with TRBD1. Germline CDR1 is LNHDA and CDR2 is SQIVND (reference sequence). V lost 6 bases to trimming and J lost 7 bases; unmatched junction nucleotides: 9. This CDR3 contains 14 residues. The CDR3 coding sequence is TGTGCCAGTAGAATGGGACAGGGAGGGGATGAAGCTTTCTTT. Translated: CASRMGQGGDEAFF.

This clonotype was counted many times. The rearrangement joins TRBV15 to TRBJ2-5; the match to TRBD1 covers 7 bases. V was pared by 7 bases and J by 5 bases, with 7 bases of the junction left unmatched. Germline V gene data show CDR1 as LNHNV and CDR2 as YYDKDF (reference sequence). The CDR3 length is 13 residues. CDR3 bases: TGTGCCACCAAGACAGGGAGTCAGGAGACCCAGTACTTC. Its translation is CATKTGSQETQYF.

The rearrangement joins TRBV12-3 or TRBV12-4 to TRBJ2-1; a weak D match, TRBD2 (6 bases). The CDR3 spans 15 residues. Trimming left V 5 bases short and J 2 bases short, with 13 bases between. The CDR3 region is CASSEERAPYNEQFF. CDR3 bases: TGTGCCAGCAGTGAGGAGCGGGCCCCCTACAATGAGCAGTTCTTC.

The rearrangement joins TRBV29-1 to TRBJ2-1, with 12 nucleotides matching TRBD2. V lost 8 bases, J lost 8 bases, and 7 bases stayed unmatched. CDR1 is SQVTM, CDR2 ANQGSEA, per germline. CDR3 length equals 13 residues. CDR3 bases: TGCAGCTTTTGGACTAGCGGGATGGATGAGCAGTTCTTC. This gives the protein CSFWTSGMDEQFF.

The CDR3 is CASSPSWGQGNTEAFF. The CDR3 DNA reads TGTGCCAGCAGCCCGAGTTGGGGACAGGGGAACACTGAAGCTTTCTTT. This chain connects TRBV9 to TRBJ1-1; 9 bases align to TRBD1. There are 16 residues in the CDR3. The J segment lost 1 base and the V segment lost 4 bases, leaving 8 bases of the junction unmatched. CDR1 is SGDLS and CDR2 is YYNGEE in the germline V gene.

The CDR3 sequence is CAISESGGPQGLGYTF. Written as DNA, the CDR3 is TGTGCCATCAGTGAGTCAGGGGGCCCTCAGGGCCTGGGCTACACCTTC. This chain uses TRBV10-3 with TRBJ1-2; TRBD1 matches 7 bases. V was clipped by 0 bases and J by 8 bases; unmatched bases: 12. The CDR3 runs to 16 residues. CDR1 and CDR2 from the germline V gene are ENHRY and SYGVKD.

This clonotype was found many times. The chain carries TRBV2 and TRBJ2-7; 7 bases map to TRBD2. Germline trimming cut 9 bases from V and 0 bases from J; bases unmatched to any gene: 5. CDR3 length: 13 amino acids. Germline V gene sequence: CDR1 SNHLY, CDR2 FYNNEI. The CDR3 here is CASGGESSYEQYF. The CDR3 DNA reads TGTGCCAGTGGGGGGGAAAGCTCCTACGAGCAGTACTTC. The full variable domain, its missing parts supplied by reference TRBV2 and TRBJ2-7, is EPEVTQTPSHQVTQMGQEVILRCVPISNHLYFYWYRQILGQKVEFLVSFYNNEISEKSEIFDDQFSVERPDGSNFTLKIRSTKLEDSAMYFCASGGESSYEQYFGPGTRLTVT.